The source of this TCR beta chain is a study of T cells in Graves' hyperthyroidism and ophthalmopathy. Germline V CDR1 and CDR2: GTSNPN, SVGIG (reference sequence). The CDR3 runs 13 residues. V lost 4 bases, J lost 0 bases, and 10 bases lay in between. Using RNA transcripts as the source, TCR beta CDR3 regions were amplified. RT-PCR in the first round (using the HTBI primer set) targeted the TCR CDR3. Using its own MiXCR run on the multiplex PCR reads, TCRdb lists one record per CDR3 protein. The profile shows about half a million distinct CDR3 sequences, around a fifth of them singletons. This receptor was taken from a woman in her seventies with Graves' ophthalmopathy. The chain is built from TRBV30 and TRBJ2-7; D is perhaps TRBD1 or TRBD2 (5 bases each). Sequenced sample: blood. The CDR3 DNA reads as TGTGCCTGGATGGACACTAGCTCCTACGAGCAGTACTTC. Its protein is CAWMDTSSYEQYF.